The sequence of this T cell receptor beta chain was determined in a study of identical twins. TCRdb re-called the 5' RACE reads through MiXCR, storing one row per CDR3 protein. The sample has under 900,000 distinct CDR3 sequences, 15% to 20% seen once. This same sample was also part of a study on T cells expressing NK-cell markers. In that study: As a fraction of CD8+ T cells, dominant NKG2C+ clonotypes reached roughly 1.0-7.5% in six or seven donors. Topping the CD3+CD56-NKG2C+ fraction as well were these clonotypes, in a few donors. The study did not resolve the HCMV specificity of expanded NKG2C+ T cell clones.

The source is a woman between 18 and 30 years old in good health. Sequenced sample: PBMCs.

The CDR3 nucleotides read TGCGCCAGCAGTCAGCGCGGACAGGCGAATCAGCCCCAGCATTTT. This translates into CASSQRGQANQPQHF. This chain joins TRBV23-1 and TRBJ1-5; 7 positions match TRBD1. TRBV23-1 is marked as an open reading frame, function uncertain. The CDR3 contains 15 residues. J gave up 4 bases and V 3 bases, and 6 bases lay outside the gene matches.